Listed here are 20 T cell receptor beta chains from one sample, sequenced in a study of vaccination effects on CD4 cells after COVID-19. The method was immunoSEQ multiplex PCR; TCRdb's version includes in-frame clones alone and lacks a portion of them. The sample lists approximately 54,000 clones, approximately 79% occurring once. After expansion with viral peptide pools in the ViraFEST assay, antigen-specific CD4+ T cells were sequenced. Subsequent to 10 days of culture, CD4+ T cells were isolated. Their cognate antigens are unknown. The sequenced sample was CD4+ T cells from PBMCs cultured with HCoV-229E spike peptides, obtained before COVID-19 vaccination. The receptors here all came from a human donor who received a COVID-19 vaccine.

This clone came up once. The chain carries TRBV7-2 and TRBJ2-5; no definite D call. Trimming cost V 5 bases and J 5 bases, with 9 bases left between them. The CDR3 totals 12 residues. Looked up from germline, CDR1 is SGHTA and CDR2 is FQGNSA. The CDR3, as DNA: TGTGCCAGCAGCCCCCCGAGGGAGACCCAGTACTTC. The encoded protein is CASSPPRETQYF.

J is TRBJ1-3 and V is TRBV7-8; D not resolved. This CDR3 comprises 15 residues. The V gene lost 5 bases and the J gene lost 0 bases, with 11 bases spanning the gap. Germline assignment: CDR1 SGHVS and CDR2 FQNEAQ. The CDR3 protein is CASSARRISGNTIYF. For the CDR3, the DNA is TGTGCCAGCAGCGCCCGACGGATCTCTGGAAACACCATATATTTT.

The chain has TRBV6-5 and TRBJ2-7, with D perhaps TRBD1 (5 bases). In germline, CDR1 is MNHEY, CDR2 SVGAGI. The CDR3 contains 14 residues. The germline V and J ends were trimmed by 6 bases and 7 bases, with 19 bases remaining between them. CDR3 nucleotides: TGTGCCAGCAGCAGACAGACAGTGTCTTTGGAGCAGTACGTC. It translates to CASSRQTVSLEQYV.

This CDR3 reads CASSLGQALNTEAFF. CDR3 DNA: TGCGCCAGCAGCTTGGGACAGGCATTGAACACTGAAGCTTTCTTT. This chain connects TRBV5-1 to TRBJ1-1; TRBD1 might be the D (6 bases). The V gene's germline CDR1 is SGHRS and CDR2 YFSETQ. CDR3 size: 15 residues. V was clipped by 0 bases and J by 0 bases, with 9 bases between them.

The V gene is TRBV7-2, the J gene TRBJ1-1; a weak D match, TRBD1 (5 bases). CDR1 and CDR2 (germline): SGHTA, FQGNSA. The germline V and J ends were trimmed by 5 bases and 0 bases, with 13 bases remaining between them. This CDR3 is built from 15 residues. DNA of the CDR3: TGTGCCAGCAGCCCTCATGGGACGGTGAACACTGAAGCTTTCTTT. As protein: CASSPHGTVNTEAFF.

The gene calls are TRBV5-4 and TRBJ2-3, with D perhaps TRBD1 or TRBD2 (6 bases each). V was clipped by 0 bases and J by 2 bases, with 10 bases between them. This CDR3 comprises 15 residues. Germline V lookup: CDR1 SGHNT, CDR2 YYREEE (reference sequence). This chain's CDR3 is CASSLGPGATDTQYF. The CDR3 DNA is TGTGCCAGCAGCTTGGGGCCGGGGGCCACAGATACGCAGTATTTT.

The chain links TRBV12-3 or TRBV12-4 to TRBJ2-3; D gene unclear. V gave up 3 bases and J gave up 5 bases, with 6 bases separating them. This CDR3 is built from 12 residues. The CDR3 nucleotides are TGTGCCAGCAGTTTTCATGTAGATACGCAGTATTTT. It codes for CASSFHVDTQYF.

This chain connects TRBV28 to TRBJ1-2; 8 bases are shared with TRBD1. There are 14 residues in the CDR3. V shed 4 bases, J shed 8 bases, and the junction held 9 bases outside the gene matches. Germline loops: CDR1 MDHEN, CDR2 SYDVKM. In DNA form, the CDR3 reads TGTGCCAGCAGTTCCCCAGGGGGCGCGTACGGCTACACCTTC. This encodes CASSSPGGAYGYTF.

This chain connects TRBV10-3 to TRBJ1-5; D is unclear. Per germline, CDR1 ENHRY and CDR2 SYGVKD. This CDR3 is 13 amino acids long. The germline V and J ends were trimmed by 4 bases and 3 bases, with 7 bases remaining between them. This CDR3 is CAISVDNNQPQHF. CDR3 DNA: TGTGCCATCAGTGTTGACAACAATCAGCCCCAGCATTTT.

The chain has TRBV11-3 and TRBJ2-2, with D possibly called TRBD1 or TRBD2 (5 bases each). Trimming removed 1 base at V and 5 bases at J, with 11 bases between. The CDR3 contains 15 residues. Looked up from germline, CDR1 is SGHNT and CDR2 is YENEEA. Here the CDR3 reads CASSLAGTETGELFF. The CDR3 nucleotides are TGTGCCAGCAGCTTAGCCGGGACGGAAACCGGGGAGCTGTTTTTT.

The chain carries TRBV5-6 and TRBJ2-5; TRBD2 matches at 11 bases. The ends lost 1 base at V and 2 bases at J; junction bases unmatched: 1. This CDR3 has 15 residues. Germline CDR1 SGHDT, CDR2 YYEEEE. The CDR3 DNA is TGTGCCAGCAGCTTGACTAGCGGGGGTCAAGAGACCCAGTACTTC. It translates to CASSLTSGGQETQYF.

The rearrangement links TRBV7-2 to TRBJ1-3; D unresolved. CDR3 size: 14 residues. CDR1 is SGHTA, CDR2 FQGNSA, per germline. V shed 1 base and J shed 7 bases, with 11 bases lying between them. CDR3 protein: CASSLGGVRNTIYF. The CDR3 nucleotides are TGTGCCAGCAGCTTAGGGGGTGTGCGGAACACCATATATTTT.

This clone has a single count. The chain is built from TRBV29-1 and TRBJ1-1, with D possibly being TRBD1 (5 bases). Per germline, CDR1 SQVTM and CDR2 ANQGSEA. The V gene lost 6 bases and the J gene lost 0 bases, with 8 bases spanning the gap. CDR3 length equals 12 residues. The CDR3 reads CSVEQVNTEAFF. CDR3 nucleotides: TGCAGCGTGGAACAGGTGAACACTGAAGCTTTCTTT.

The chain joins TRBV20-1 to TRBJ2-5; D gene uncertain. V gave up 6 bases and J gave up 13 bases, with 12 bases separating them. Looked up from germline, CDR1 is DFQATT and CDR2 is SNEGSKA (reference sequence). The CDR3 totals 9 residues. CDR3 sequence (DNA): TGCAGTGCCGGGTCCCCGTTGTACTTC. Encoded protein: CSAGSPLYF.

This clone was counted between two and nine times. This chain connects TRBV7-3 to TRBJ1-2; TRBD1 aligns across 7 bases. Losses at the gene ends were 5 bases for V and 0 bases for J; bases not matched to a gene: 6. This CDR3 comprises 15 residues. CDR1 and CDR2 from the germline V gene are SGHTA and FQGTGA. CDR3 bases: TGTGCCAGCAGCCTCACGGGACAGTCTAACTATGGCTACACCTTC. As protein: CASSLTGQSNYGYTF. Full variable domain (missing parts from reference TRBV7-3 and TRBJ1-2): GAGVSQTPSNKVTEKGKYVELRCDPISGHTALYWYRQSLGQGPEFLIYFQGTGAADDSGLPNDRFFAVRPEGSVSTLKIQRTERGDSAVYLCASSLTGQSNYGYTFGSGTRLTVV.

The J gene is TRBJ2-2, the V gene TRBV6-4; no clear D gene. This CDR3 has 14 residues. The V end was cut by 2 bases, the J end by 4 bases, with 8 bases between. CDR1 MRHNA and CDR2 SNTAGT come from the germline V gene. The CDR3 loop reads CASSDPGRTGELFF. The DNA for the CDR3 is TGTGCCAGCAGTGACCCCGGGCGCACCGGGGAGCTGTTTTTT.

The rearrangement joins TRBV12-3 or TRBV12-4 to TRBJ1-2; 7 bases are a match to TRBD1. V shed 5 bases, J shed 4 bases, and the junction held 4 bases outside the gene matches. The CDR3 extends over 13 amino acids. In DNA form, the CDR3 reads TGTGCCAGCAGTCGGGGACAGCTCTATGGCTACACCTTC. Its translation: CASSRGQLYGYTF.

This rearrangement joins TRBV7-9 to TRBJ1-1; 7 bases are a match to TRBD1. This CDR3 spans 13 amino acids. The V gene end was trimmed by 8 bases and the J gene end by 1 base; junction bases not matched to a gene: 4. CDR1 SEHNR and CDR2 FQNEAQ come from the germline V gene (reference sequence). The CDR3 DNA reads TGTGCCAGCGACAGGGTGGCGAACACTGAAGCTTTCTTT. Translation gives CASDRVANTEAFF.

This clone appeared a single time. V usage is TRBV18 and J usage is TRBJ2-5; a weak D match, TRBD2 (5 bases). The CDR3 covers 14 residues. V was pared by 4 bases and J by 4 bases, with 13 bases between. Germline V gives CDR1 KGHSH, CDR2 LQKENI. CDR3: CASSRGREGETQYF. Written as DNA, the CDR3 is TGTGCCAGCTCACGTGGGAGAGAGGGAGAGACCCAGTACTTC.

This sequence joins TRBV20-1 and TRBJ1-2, with D perhaps matching TRBD1 (5 bases). This CDR3 comprises 10 residues. Germline values: CDR1 DFQATT, CDR2 SNEGSKA (reference sequence). The CDR3 loop is CSGGQGGYTF. Written as DNA, the CDR3 is TGCAGCGGAGGTCAGGGCGGCTACACCTTC.